The source of this TCR beta chain is a study of shared clonotypes between healthy human individuals. Researchers reported that CD8 memory united CD45RO+ cells with CCR7-negative CD45RA+ TemRA cells. This CDR3 has 14 residues. The germline V gene encodes CDR1 MNHNY and CDR2 SVGAGI (reference sequence). J lost 3 bases, V lost 6 bases, and 6 bases had no gene match. Sequencing used immunoSEQ multiplex PCR; TCRdb keeps in-frame clones, though not all of them. The data show around 88,000 clones, 60% to 75% seen once. Specimen: memory CD8+ T cells sorted from blood. Subset: CD45RO+ cells pooled with CCR7-negative TemRA cells. This sequence originates from a man aged 25 to 40 in good health. V is TRBV6-6 and J is TRBJ2-7, with 9 bases that match TRBD1. For the CDR3, the DNA is TGTGCCAGCAGGACAGGGGGAGTTGGCTACGAGCAGTACTTC. Translating it yields CASRTGGVGYEQYF.